These 13 T cell receptor beta chains were sequenced from one sample in a study of beta chain features in type 1 diabetes. The whole isolated RNA underwent reverse transcription, so sequencing captured expressed TCRB transcripts. The data were produced by immunoSEQ multiplex PCR, yet TCRdb's version contains in-frame clones alone and is incomplete. The sample records 150,000 or so clones, about 9.2% being singletons. The sample consisted of central memory CD4+ T cells from blood. These receptor sequences come from a man younger than 35 in good health.

The chain recombines TRBV7-8 with TRBJ2-7, with D perhaps matching TRBD1 (6 bases). Germline CDR1 and CDR2: SGHVS and FQNEAQ. The CDR3 covers 12 residues. Deletions cut 6 bases from V and 2 bases from J, with 8 bases between. In DNA, the CDR3 is TGTGCCAGCAGTCGGACAGCCTACGAGCAGTACTTC. Translated: CASSRTAYEQYF.

J is TRBJ2-2 and V is TRBV7-2, with 7 bases matching TRBD2. Trimming removed 1 base from V and 6 bases from J; junction bases left unmatched: 11. Germline assignment: CDR1 SGHTA and CDR2 FQGNSA. CDR3 length: 17 amino acids. CDR3 loop: CASSLDPPRGLAGELFF. CDR3 bases: TGTGCCAGCAGCTTAGACCCCCCCCGAGGACTAGCCGGGGAGCTGTTTTTT. Variable domain in full (rest from reference TRBV7-2 and TRBJ2-2): GAGVSQSPSNKVTEKGKDVELRCDPISGHTALYWYRQSLGQGLEFLIYFQGNSAPDKSGLPSDRFSAERTGGSVSTLTIQRTQQEDSAVYLCASSLDPPRGLAGELFFGEGSRLTVL.

The chain joins TRBV13 to TRBJ2-2, with 11 positions matching TRBD1. CDR3 length equals 15 residues. Germline V gene lookup returns CDR1 PRHDT and CDR2 FYEKMQ (reference sequence). Losses at the gene ends were 5 bases for V and 7 bases for J; bases not matched to a gene: 6. Written as DNA, the CDR3 is TGTGCCAGCAGCACCGGGACAGGGGGTTTCGGGGAGCTGTTTTTT. Amino acids: CASSTGTGGFGELFF.

This clone came up a few times. The genes are TRBV18 and TRBJ2-2; 8 bases align to TRBD1. Unmatched junction bases numbered 4, after V lost 1 base and J lost 6 bases. In germline, CDR1 is KGHSH, CDR2 LQKENI. This CDR3 region has 15 residues. The CDR3 is CASSPRQGAAGELFF. The CDR3 DNA sequence: TGTGCCAGCTCACCACGGCAGGGGGCGGCCGGGGAGCTGTTTTTT.

There are a few counts of this clone. V is TRBV7-2 and J is TRBJ2-7; 14 bases are a match to TRBD2. The CDR3 runs 14 residues. Germline CDR1 reads SGHTA; CDR2 reads FQGNSA. V trimming: 4 bases; J trimming: 10 bases; junction bases outside the gene matches: 6. This CDR3 reads CASSSGTSGGYQYF. The CDR3 nucleotides read TGTGCCAGCAGCTCCGGGACTAGCGGGGGTTATCAGTACTTC.

This clone was counted at least ten times. Other nucleotide sequences from this sample produce the same CDR3. The rearrangement uses TRBV5-1 and TRBJ1-5; D remains unclear. Germline assignment: CDR1 SGHRS and CDR2 YFSETQ. The CDR3 extends over 15 amino acids. Trimming took 1 base from V and 0 from J, leaving 8 bases between them. This CDR3 reads CASSLFGDSNQPQHF. The CDR3 nucleotides read TGCGCCAGCAGCTTGTTCGGAGATAGCAATCAGCCCCAGCATTTT.

This clone turned up a few times. This chain joins TRBV11-2 and TRBJ2-3; D remains ambiguous. Germline lookup yields CDR1 SGHAT and CDR2 FQNNGV. This CDR3 has 12 residues. Trimming pared 3 bases from V and 3 bases from J, leaving 4 bases between. The CDR3 region has the DNA TGTGCCAGCAGCTTCCAGACAGATACGCAGTATTTT. Protein product: CASSFQTDTQYF.

This clone was detected only once. The chain joins TRBV7-2 to TRBJ2-5, with 8 bases fitting TRBD1. The J segment lost 5 bases and the V segment lost 5 bases, leaving 10 bases of the junction unmatched. This CDR3 has 15 residues. CDR1 and CDR2 from the germline V gene are SGHTA and FQGNSA. The CDR3 loop reads CASSPFGQGSETQYF. CDR3 sequence (DNA): TGTGCCAGCAGCCCGTTCGGACAGGGTAGTGAGACCCAGTACTTC. The full variable domain, its missing parts supplied by reference TRBV7-2 and TRBJ2-5, is GAGVSQSPSNKVTEKGKDVELRCDPISGHTALYWYRQSLGQGLEFLIYFQGNSAPDKSGLPSDRFSAERTGGSVSTLTIQRTQQEDSAVYLCASSPFGQGSETQYFGPGTRLLVL.

J is TRBJ2-7 and V is TRBV19; weak D call: TRBD2 (5 bases). The V gene's germline CDR1 is LNHDA and CDR2 SQIVND (reference sequence). Trimming stripped 3 bases from V and 3 bases from J, with 9 bases between. The CDR3 is made up of 13 amino acids. The CDR3 sequence is CASSIGEIYEQYF. The CDR3, as DNA: TGTGCCAGTAGTATCGGGGAAATCTACGAGCAGTACTTC.

CDR3 bases: TGCGCCAGCAGCCAACTGGACAGGGCCTATGGCTACACCTTC. This sequence encodes CASSQLDRAYGYTF. This chain links TRBV4-3 with TRBJ1-2; the match to TRBD1 covers 8 bases. Trimming at V came to 2 bases and at J to 4 bases, leaving 3 bases not matched to a gene. The CDR3 runs 14 residues. Germline lookup yields CDR1 LGHNA and CDR2 YSLEER.

The CDR3 region has the DNA TGTGCCTGGAGCGCCCGGGTGACCTACAATGAGCAGTTCTTC. The encoded protein is CAWSARVTYNEQFF. This sequence joins TRBV30 and TRBJ2-1; D uncertain. CDR1 GTSNPN and CDR2 SVGIG come from the germline V gene (reference sequence). This CDR3 has 14 residues. Trimming shortened V by 3 bases and J by 2 bases, and 11 bases separated the two germline ends.

V and J are TRBV7-3 and TRBJ2-7, with D possibly being TRBD1 (5 bases). This CDR3 has 15 amino acids. V lost 1 base and J 0 bases, leaving 10 bases between the germline ends. Germline V gene sequence: CDR1 SGHTA, CDR2 FQGTGA. The CDR3 region is CASSLRAGHSYEQYF. Written as DNA, the CDR3 is TGTGCCAGCAGCTTAAGGGCAGGGCACTCCTACGAGCAGTACTTC.

V gene TRBV2 combines with J gene TRBJ2-7; 13 bases agree with TRBD2. The V segment lost 8 bases and the J segment 2 bases; nucleotides outside the gene matches: 6. Germline loops: CDR1 SNHLY, CDR2 FYNNEI. The CDR3 is made up of 15 amino acids. The CDR3 DNA follows: TGTGCCAGCCGACCTGGACTAGCGGGAGCCTACGAGCAGTACTTC. This sequence encodes CASRPGLAGAYEQYF.